This T cell receptor beta chain came from a study of blood T cell repertoires in COVID-19. Study as a whole: Sources were T cells, B-cell-depleted T cells, or PBMCs; the material itself was cDNA or gDNA.

The CDR3 spans 18 residues. The germline CDR1 and CDR2 sequences are LGHNA and YNFKEQ. Trimming cost V 0 bases and J 3 bases; bases outside gene matches: 7. As processed by the authors: By means of reference gene primer amplification, nucleated cell counts were estimated. Method: immunoSEQ multiplex PCR; TCRdb's copy keeps in-frame clones and lacks some. V and J calls and clone size come straight from that table; D and trimming were deduced from the DNA. Here the sample spans about 150,000 clones, over 70% being singletons. Residents of around 24 US areas, aged roughly 18 to 89 years, made up the participants. Assignment of participants to cohorts was predicated upon participant-reported clinical history.

The rearrangement links TRBV4-2 to TRBJ2-2, with 10 bases matching TRBD2. The sequencing sample was made of PBMCs or T cells enriched from blood (not recorded which). The receptor comes from a man between 70 and 80 years old who had been exposed to COVID-19. The CDR3 DNA is TGTGCCAGCAGCCAAGATCCTAGCGGGGGTGTGGACACCGGGGAGCTGTTTTTT. It specifies CASSQDPSGGVDTGELFF.